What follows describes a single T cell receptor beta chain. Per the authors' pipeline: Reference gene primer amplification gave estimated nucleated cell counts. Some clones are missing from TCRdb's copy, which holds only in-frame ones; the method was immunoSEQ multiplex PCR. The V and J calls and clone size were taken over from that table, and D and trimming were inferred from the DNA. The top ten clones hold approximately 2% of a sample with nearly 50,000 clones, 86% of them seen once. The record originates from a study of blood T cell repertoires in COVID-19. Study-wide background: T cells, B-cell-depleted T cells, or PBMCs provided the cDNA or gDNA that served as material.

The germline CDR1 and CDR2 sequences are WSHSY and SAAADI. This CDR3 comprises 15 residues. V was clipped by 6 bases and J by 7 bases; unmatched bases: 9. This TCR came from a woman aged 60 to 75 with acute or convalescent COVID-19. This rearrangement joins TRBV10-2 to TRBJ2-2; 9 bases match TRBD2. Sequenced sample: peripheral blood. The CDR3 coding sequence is TGCGCCAGCAGGGCGGGTAGCGGGAGTAGCGGGGAGCTGTTTTTT. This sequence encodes CASRAGSGSSGELFF.